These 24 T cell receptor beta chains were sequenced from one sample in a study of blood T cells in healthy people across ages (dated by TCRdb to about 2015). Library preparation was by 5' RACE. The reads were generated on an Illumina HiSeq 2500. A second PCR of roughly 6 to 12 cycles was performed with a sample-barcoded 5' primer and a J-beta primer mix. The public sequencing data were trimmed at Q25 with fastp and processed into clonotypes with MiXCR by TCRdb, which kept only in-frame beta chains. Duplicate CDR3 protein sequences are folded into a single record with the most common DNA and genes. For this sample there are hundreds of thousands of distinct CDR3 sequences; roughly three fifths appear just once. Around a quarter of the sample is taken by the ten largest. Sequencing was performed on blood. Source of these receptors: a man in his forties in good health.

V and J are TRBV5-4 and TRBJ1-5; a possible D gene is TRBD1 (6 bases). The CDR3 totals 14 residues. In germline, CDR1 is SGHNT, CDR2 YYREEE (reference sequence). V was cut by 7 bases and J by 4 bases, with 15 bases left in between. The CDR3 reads CASGTMGANQPQHF. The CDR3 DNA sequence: TGTGCCAGCGGTACTATGGGGGCTAATCAGCCCCAGCATTTT. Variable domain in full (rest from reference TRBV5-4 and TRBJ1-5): ETGVTQSPTHLIKTRGQQVTLRCSSQSGHNTVSWYQQALGQGPQFIFQYYREEENGRGNFPPRFSGLQFPNYSSELNVNALELDDSALYLCASGTMGANQPQHFGDGTRLSIL.

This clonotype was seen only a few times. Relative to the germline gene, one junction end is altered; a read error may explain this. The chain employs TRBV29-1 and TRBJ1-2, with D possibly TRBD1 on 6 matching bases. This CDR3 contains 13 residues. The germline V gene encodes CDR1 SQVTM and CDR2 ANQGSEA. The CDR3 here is CSVQDRTNYGYTF. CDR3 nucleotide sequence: TGCAGCGTTCAAGACAGGACTAACTATGGCTACACCTTC.

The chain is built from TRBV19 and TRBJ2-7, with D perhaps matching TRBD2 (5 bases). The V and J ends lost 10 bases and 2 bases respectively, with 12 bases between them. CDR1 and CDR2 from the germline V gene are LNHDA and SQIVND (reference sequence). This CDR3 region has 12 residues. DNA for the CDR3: TGTGCCACAACGAGGGCCGCCTACGAGCAGTACTTC. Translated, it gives CATTRAAYEQYF.

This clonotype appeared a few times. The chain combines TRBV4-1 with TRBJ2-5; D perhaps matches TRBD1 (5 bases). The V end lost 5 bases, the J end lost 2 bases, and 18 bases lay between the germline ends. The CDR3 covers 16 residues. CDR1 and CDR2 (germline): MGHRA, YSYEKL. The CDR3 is CASSNVGRAKQETQYF. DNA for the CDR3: TGCGCCAGCAGCAATGTGGGCAGGGCCAAACAAGAGACCCAGTACTTC.

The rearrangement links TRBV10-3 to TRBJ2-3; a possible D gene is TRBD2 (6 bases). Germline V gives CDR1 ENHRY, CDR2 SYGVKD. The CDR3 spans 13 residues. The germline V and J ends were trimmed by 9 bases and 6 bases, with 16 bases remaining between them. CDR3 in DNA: TGTGCCATTTCCGGGAGTCAGGTCGATACGCAGTATTTT. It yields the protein CAISGSQVDTQYF.

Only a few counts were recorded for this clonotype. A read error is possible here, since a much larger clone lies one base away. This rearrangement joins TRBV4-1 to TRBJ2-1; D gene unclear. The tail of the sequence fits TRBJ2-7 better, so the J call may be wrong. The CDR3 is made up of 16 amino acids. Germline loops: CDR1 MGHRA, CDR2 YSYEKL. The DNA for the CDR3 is TGCGCCAGCAGCCAGATTGACATGATGGCCTACAATGAGCAGTACTTC. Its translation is CASSQIDMMAYNEQYF.

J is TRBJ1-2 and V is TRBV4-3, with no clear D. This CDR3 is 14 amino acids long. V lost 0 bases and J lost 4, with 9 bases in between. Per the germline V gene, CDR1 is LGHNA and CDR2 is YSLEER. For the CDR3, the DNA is TGCGCCAGCAGCCAAGATCGGTCAGGCTATGGCTACACCTTC. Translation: CASSQDRSGYGYTF.

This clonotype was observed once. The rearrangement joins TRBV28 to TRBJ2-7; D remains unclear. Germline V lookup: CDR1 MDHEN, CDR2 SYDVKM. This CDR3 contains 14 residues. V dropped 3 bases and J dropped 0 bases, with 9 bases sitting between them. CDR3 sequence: CASSFLGVSYEQYF. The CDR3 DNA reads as TGTGCCAGCAGTTTTCTCGGCGTCTCCTACGAGCAGTACTTC. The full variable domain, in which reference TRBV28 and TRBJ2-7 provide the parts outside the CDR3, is DVKVTQSSRYLVKRTGEKVFLECVQDMDHENMFWYRQDPGLGLRLIYFSYDVKMKEKGDIPEGYSVSREKKERFSLILESASTNQTSMYLCASSFLGVSYEQYFGPGTRLTVT.

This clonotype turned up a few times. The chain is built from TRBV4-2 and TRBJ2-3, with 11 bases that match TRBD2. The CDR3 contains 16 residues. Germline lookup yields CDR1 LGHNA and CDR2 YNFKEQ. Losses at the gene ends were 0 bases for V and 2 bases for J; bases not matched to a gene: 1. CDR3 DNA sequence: TGTGCCAGCAGCCAAGAACTAGCGGGAGTCACAGATACGCAGTATTTT. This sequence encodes CASSQELAGVTDTQYF.

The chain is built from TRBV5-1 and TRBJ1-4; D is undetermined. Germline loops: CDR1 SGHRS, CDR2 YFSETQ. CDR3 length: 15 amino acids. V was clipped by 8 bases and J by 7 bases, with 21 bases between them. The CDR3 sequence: CASRAHGVNREKLFF. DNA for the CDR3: TGCGCCAGTCGGGCCCACGGGGTTAATCGTGAAAAACTGTTTTTT.

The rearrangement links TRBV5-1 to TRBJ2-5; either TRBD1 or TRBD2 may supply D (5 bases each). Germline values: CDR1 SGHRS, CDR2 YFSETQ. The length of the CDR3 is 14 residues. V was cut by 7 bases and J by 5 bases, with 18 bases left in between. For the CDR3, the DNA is TGCGCCAGCCGCCCCGGGACCAACGTGGAGACCCAGTACTTC. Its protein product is CASRPGTNVETQYF.

In DNA form, the CDR3 reads TGTGCCAGCAGCCCCGGGACAGGGGCCATCCAAGAGACCCAGTACTTC. Residues: CASSPGTGAIQETQYF. The rearrangement links TRBV9 to TRBJ2-5; 10 bases line up with TRBD1. J lost 1 base, V lost 4 bases, and 7 bases had no gene match. The length of the CDR3 is 16 residues. Germline-derived CDR1 and CDR2 are SGDLS and YYNGEE.

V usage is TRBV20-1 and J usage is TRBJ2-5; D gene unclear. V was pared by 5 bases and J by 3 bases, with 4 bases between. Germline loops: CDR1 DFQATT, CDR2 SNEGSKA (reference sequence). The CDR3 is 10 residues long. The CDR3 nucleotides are TGCAGTGCTTTGAAAGAGACCCAGTACTTC. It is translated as CSALKETQYF.

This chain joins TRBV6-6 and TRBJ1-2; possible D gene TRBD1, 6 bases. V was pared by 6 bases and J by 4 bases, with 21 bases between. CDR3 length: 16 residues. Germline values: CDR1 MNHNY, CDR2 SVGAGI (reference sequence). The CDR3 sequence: CASSRENPGVGYGYTF. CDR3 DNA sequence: TGTGCCAGCAGCCGCGAGAACCCAGGGGTCGGCTATGGCTACACCTTC.

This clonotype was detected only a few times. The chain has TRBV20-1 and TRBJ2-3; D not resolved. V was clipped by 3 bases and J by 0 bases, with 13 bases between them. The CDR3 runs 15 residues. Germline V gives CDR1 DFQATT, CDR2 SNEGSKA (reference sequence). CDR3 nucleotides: TGCAGTGCTAGCGTTAGACACCTGAGCACAGATACGCAGTATTTT. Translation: CSASVRHLSTDTQYF.

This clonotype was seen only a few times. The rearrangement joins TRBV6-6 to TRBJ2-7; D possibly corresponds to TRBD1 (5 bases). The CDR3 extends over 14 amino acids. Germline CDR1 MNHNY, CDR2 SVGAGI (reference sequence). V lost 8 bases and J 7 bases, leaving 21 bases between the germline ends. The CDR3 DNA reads TGTGCCAGCGGGGCTACGCTCTACGTTGGGGAGCAGTACTTC. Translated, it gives CASGATLYVGEQYF.

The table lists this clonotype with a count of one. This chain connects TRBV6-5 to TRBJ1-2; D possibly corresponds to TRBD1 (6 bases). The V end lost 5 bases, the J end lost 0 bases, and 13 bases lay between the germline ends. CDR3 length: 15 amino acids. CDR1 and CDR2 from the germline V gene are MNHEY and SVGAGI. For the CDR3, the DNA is TGTGCCAGCAGTCCTACGAGGGGGTCTAACTATGGCTACACCTTC. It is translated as CASSPTRGSNYGYTF.

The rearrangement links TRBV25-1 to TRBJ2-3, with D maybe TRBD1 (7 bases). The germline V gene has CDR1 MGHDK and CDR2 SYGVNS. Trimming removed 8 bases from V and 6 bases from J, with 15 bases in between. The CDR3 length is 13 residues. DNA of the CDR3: TGTGCCAGCGGACCCAGGGGGGAGGATACGCAGTATTTT. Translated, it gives CASGPRGEDTQYF.

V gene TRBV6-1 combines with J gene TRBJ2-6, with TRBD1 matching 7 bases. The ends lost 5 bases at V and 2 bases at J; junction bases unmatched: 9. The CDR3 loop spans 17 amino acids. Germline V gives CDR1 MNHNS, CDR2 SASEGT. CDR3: CASSPEIGGAGANVLTF. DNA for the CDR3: TGTGCCAGCAGTCCAGAAATAGGGGGCGCTGGGGCCAACGTCCTGACTTTC.

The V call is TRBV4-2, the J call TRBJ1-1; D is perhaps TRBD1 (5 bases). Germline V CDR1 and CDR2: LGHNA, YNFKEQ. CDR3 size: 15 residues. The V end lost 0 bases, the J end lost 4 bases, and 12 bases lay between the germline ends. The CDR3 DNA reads TGTGCCAGCAGCCAAGACCCCGGGGGGGTCACTGAAGCTTTCTTT. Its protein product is CASSQDPGGVTEAFF.

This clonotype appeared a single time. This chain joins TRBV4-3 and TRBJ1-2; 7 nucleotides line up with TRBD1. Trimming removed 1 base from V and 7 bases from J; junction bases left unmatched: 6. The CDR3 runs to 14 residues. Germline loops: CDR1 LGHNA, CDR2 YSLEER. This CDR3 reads CASSQGGAGGGYTF. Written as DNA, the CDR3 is TGCGCCAGCAGCCAAGGAGGGGCAGGGGGTGGCTACACCTTC.

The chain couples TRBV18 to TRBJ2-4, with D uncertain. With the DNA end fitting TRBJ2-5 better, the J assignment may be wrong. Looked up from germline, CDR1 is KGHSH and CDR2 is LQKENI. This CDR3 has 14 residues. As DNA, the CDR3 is TGTGCCAGCTCAGAGAGCGCATATCAAGAGACCCAGTACTTC. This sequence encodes CASSESAYQETQYF.

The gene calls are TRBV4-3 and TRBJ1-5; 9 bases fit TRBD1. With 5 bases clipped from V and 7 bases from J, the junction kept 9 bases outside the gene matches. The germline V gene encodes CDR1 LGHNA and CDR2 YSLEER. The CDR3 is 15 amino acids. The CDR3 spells CASSADRGSQQPQHF. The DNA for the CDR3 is TGCGCCAGCAGCGCGGACAGGGGTTCACAGCAGCCCCAGCATTTT.

This chain's CDR3 is CSAGTGGGNQPQHF. In nucleotides, the CDR3 is TGCAGTGCCGGGACAGGGGGGGGTAATCAGCCCCAGCATTTT. The chain links TRBV20-1 to TRBJ1-5; TRBD1 matches at 11 bases. This CDR3 is built from 14 residues. Trimming at V came to 6 bases and at J to 4 bases, leaving 5 bases not matched to a gene. Germline CDR1 DFQATT, CDR2 SNEGSKA (reference sequence).